This is a list of T cell receptor beta chains from one sample in a study of regulatory T cells in long-lasting Graves disease. TCRdb used MiXCR to reprocess the multiplex PCR reads, holding one entry per CDR3 protein. The profile shows 500,000 to 700,000 distinct CDR3 sequences, about 16% of them singletons. This sample also appeared in a second study, on T cells in Graves' hyperthyroidism and ophthalmopathy.

This sample comprised peripheral blood mononuclear cells (PBMCs), obtained at new diagnosis, from a patient treated with antithyroid drugs. These receptor sequences come from a woman aged 25 to 39 with Graves disease. CDR3s include the opening cysteine and the closing phenylalanine or tryptophan. Fields, in order: clone size, J gene, D gene, V gene, CDR3 DNA, CDR3 protein. A D gene is named only where the DNA matches it firmly. Clone size is given for some rows only: seen once, a few or many times, or a class if the clone is expanded.

. TRBJ1-3 TRBD1 TRBV12-3/TRBV12-4 TGTGCCAGCAGTCCACGACAGGGTGGAAACACCATATATTTT CASSPRQGGNTIYF
few TRBJ2-3 . TRBV25-1 TGTGCCAGCAGTGACGACGCCTATACGCAGTATTTT CASSDDAYTQYF
once TRBJ1-5 . TRBV19 TGTGCCAGTAGTATTAACCCGGGGTTTCCCCAGCATTTT CASSINPGFPQHF
. TRBJ2-3 TRBD2 TRBV7-9 TGTGCCAGCACCACACTAGCGGATACGCAGTATTTT CASTTLADTQYF
many TRBJ2-7 TRBD2 TRBV6-1 TGTGCCAGCAGTGTGGCTAGCGGCGAGCAGTACTTC CASSVASGEQYF
many TRBJ1-6 . TRBV27 TGTGCCAGCAGTTTGTACAGGGCCGGTAATTCACCCCTCCACTTT CASSLYRAGNSPLHF
few TRBJ2-7 . TRBV20-1 TGCAGTGCTGAGTTTTTGCTCTACGAGCAGTACTTC CSAEFLLYEQYF
many TRBJ2-7 . TRBV28 TGTGCCAGCAGTAATCCCCCCCCGCTGGGAGTGGACGAGCAGTACTTC CASSNPPPLGVDEQYF
. TRBJ1-1 . TRBV18 TGTGCCAGCTCACCCTCTCTAGGTAAGGGGGACACTGAAGCTTTCTTT CASSPSLGKGDTEAFF
. TRBJ1-5 TRBD1 TRBV5-6 TGTGCCAGCACCGATTCCAGGGGGCACCAGCCCCAGCATTTT CASTDSRGHQPQHF
few TRBJ1-2 TRBD1 TRBV20-1 TGCAGTGCTAGTAGACAGGGAGGACCTAACTATGGCTACACCTTC CSASRQGGPNYGYTF
many TRBJ2-7 TRBD1 TRBV6-1 TGTGCCACTCGACAGGGGGTCAGCTACGAGCAGTACTTC CATRQGVSYEQYF
many TRBJ2-5 . TRBV7-9 TGTGCCAGCAGCGAAGCTGCCAGGGAGACCCAGTACTTC CASSEAARETQYF
. TRBJ1-2 TRBD1 TRBV11-2 TGTGCCAGCAGCCTGGTTGGGGGACAGATCTATGGCTACACCTTC CASSLVGGQIYGYTF
many TRBJ1-5 . TRBV27 TGTGCCAGCAGTCCCCGGGGCCCCATGGGCAATCAGCCCCAGCATTTT CASSPRGPMGNQPQHF
many TRBJ2-1 TRBD2 TRBV28 TGTGCCAGCAGTTTTAGGGAGCAGGCTAGCGGATACAATGAGCAGTTCTTC CASSFREQASGYNEQFF
few TRBJ2-3 . TRBV7-2 TGTGCCAGCAGCTTAGGGCAAAATACGCAGTATTTT CASSLGQNTQYF
many TRBJ1-6 TRBD1 TRBV2 TGTGCCAGAAACAGGGGGCTTGATTCACCCCTCCACTTT CARNRGLDSPLHF
few TRBJ2-3 TRBD1 TRBV9 TGTGCCAGCGGCCCAGGGGGATCCACTAGCACAGATACGCAGTATTTT CASGPGGSTSTDTQYF
. TRBJ1-5 . TRBV18 TGTGCCAGCTCACACGGGCCGGGGCCTCAGCCCCAGCATTTT CASSHGPGPQPQHF
few TRBJ1-6 . TRBV19 TGTGCCAGTAACTCCGGTGGAGGTTCACCCCTCCACTTT CASNSGGGSPLHF
few TRBJ2-1 TRBD2 TRBV5-1 TGCGCCAGCAGCCAAAACAAACTAGCGGACTCCTACAATGAGCAGTTCTTC CASSQNKLADSYNEQFF
few TRBJ2-3 . TRBV11-2 TGTGCCAGCAGCTTAGATCTGAGTACCCCGACGCAGTATTTT CASSLDLSTPTQYF
. TRBJ2-3 TRBD2 TRBV20-1 TGCAGTGCTAAACGGACTAGCGGGAGCACAGATACGCAGTATTTT CSAKRTSGSTDTQYF
many TRBJ1-4 . TRBV6-2/TRBV6-3 TGTGCCAGCAGCGACTCACTCGGCGGTGAAAAACTGTTTTTT CASSDSLGGEKLFF
. TRBJ2-6 . TRBV19 TGTGCCAGTAAAGGTGGCGGATACTCTGGGGCCAACGTCCTGACTTTC CASKGGGYSGANVLTF
many TRBJ2-3 . TRBV29-1 TGCAGCGGGGCGAACCAAGGGAGCACAGATACGCAGTATTTT CSGANQGSTDTQYF
. TRBJ1-4 TRBD1 TRBV7-9 TGTGCCAGCAGTCAACAGGGGGCTAATGAAAAACTGTTTTTT CASSQQGANEKLFF
many TRBJ2-2 . TRBV20-1 TGCAGTGCGACCGGAACCGGGGAGCTGTTTTTT CSATGTGELFF
many TRBJ2-2 . TRBV9 TGTGCCAGCAGCGACTACACCGGGGAGCTGTTTTTT CASSDYTGELFF
. TRBJ1-5 . TRBV30 TGTGCCTGGAGTTTTACGCACAATCAGCCCCAGCATTTT CAWSFTHNQPQHF
many TRBJ1-1 . TRBV27 TGTGCCAGCAGTTTCGAGGACGGAAGCACTGAAGCTTTCTTT CASSFEDGSTEAFF
once TRBJ1-2 TRBD1 TRBV7-9 TGTGCCAGCAGCTTAGTTCCCTCGACAGGGAACTATGGCTACACCTTC CASSLVPSTGNYGYTF
many TRBJ2-7 . TRBV7-2 TGTGCCAGCAGCTCACCCTCTCATAGCTCCTACGAGCAGTACTTC CASSSPSHSSYEQYF
. TRBJ2-1 . TRBV7-8 TGTGCCAGCAGCAAAGAACTGGGGTCCACTGAGCAGTTCTTC CASSKELGSTEQFF
. TRBJ2-3 . TRBV5-5 TGTGCCAGCAGCTTGGGCGCGTCAGATACGCAGTATTTT CASSLGASDTQYF
many TRBJ2-7 . TRBV7-8 TGTGCCAGCAGCTTAGAAGTGGACAGACCTAAAGAGCAGTACTTC CASSLEVDRPKEQYF
many TRBJ2-7 . TRBV25-1 TGTGCCAGCAGTGAAGGTAGCGGAAGCTCCTACGAGCAGTACTTC CASSEGSGSSYEQYF
few TRBJ2-5 TRBD2 TRBV5-5 TGTGCCAGCAGCGTAAGCGGGAGAGAGGAGACCCAGTACTTC CASSVSGREETQYF
many TRBJ2-7 TRBD2 TRBV20-1 TGCAGTGCTCCCCCCCCCACTAGCGGCGGGAACGAGCAGTACTTC CSAPPPTSGGNEQYF
many TRBJ2-2 . TRBV5-1 TGTGCCAGCAGCTTGGGGCAGTACACCGGGGAGCTGTTTTTT CASSLGQYTGELFF
many TRBJ1-2 TRBD1 TRBV7-9 TGTGCCAGCAGCTGGCCCGGGACAGACTATGGCTACACCTTC CASSWPGTDYGYTF
many TRBJ2-7 TRBD1 TRBV27 TGTGCCAGCAGACCAACAGGGGGCGAGAGATACGAGCAGTACTTC CASRPTGGERYEQYF
many TRBJ2-5 . TRBV18 TGTGCCAGCTCACCTCAGGGGAGAGAGACCCAGTACTTC CASSPQGRETQYF
. TRBJ1-1 . TRBV5-5 TGTGCCAGCAGCTTTGCGGTTCAGAACACTGAAGCTTTCTTT CASSFAVQNTEAFF
few TRBJ1-3 . TRBV20-1 TGCAGTGCTACCCGGTCCAGCTCTGGAAACACCATATATTTT CSATRSSSGNTIYF
. TRBJ2-3 . TRBV10-3 TGTGCCAGCAGCCTGGGGGCGGCTAGCACAGATACGCAGTATTTT CASSLGAASTDTQYF
many TRBJ1-6 . TRBV7-9 TGTGCCAGCAGCGCCGCTCCTGGAAATTCACCCCTCCACTTT CASSAAPGNSPLHF
. TRBJ2-7 . TRBV6-1 TGTGCCAGCAGTGAGAGGGAGAACTACGAGCAGTACTTC CASSERENYEQYF
many TRBJ2-1 TRBD2 TRBV11-2 TGTGCCAGCAGCTTCCTCCACGCGGGAGTGACCTACAATGAGCAGTTCTTC CASSFLHAGVTYNEQFF
few TRBJ1-6 . TRBV20-1 TGCAGTGCTAGAGATCCGGACTTTAGGGGATCACCCCTCCACTTT CSARDPDFRGSPLHF
many TRBJ1-5 . TRBV6-1 TGTGCCAGCAGTGAAGACGGTTTAGGGAGACGGTTTCTGCCCCAGCATTTT CASSEDGLGRRFLPQHF
. TRBJ1-4 . TRBV19 TGTGCCAGTATCCCGGGGCAGGGTTTTGAAAAACTGTTTTTT CASIPGQGFEKLFF
. TRBJ2-7 TRBD2 TRBV7-2 TGTGCCAGCAGCTTAGTCGCTAGCGGGATCGCGGGCGAGCAGTACTTC CASSLVASGIAGEQYF
few TRBJ1-2 . TRBV20-1 TGCAGTGCTAGCCAGGGTTTGTCTCCCTTC CSASQGLSPF
. TRBJ1-2 TRBD1 TRBV29-1 TGCAGCGTTGGGACAGGGGACGGCTACACCTTC CSVGTGDGYTF
few TRBJ1-2 TRBD1 TRBV7-2 TGTGCCAGCAGCTTAATCAGGGGGTCGGATGGCTACACCTTC CASSLIRGSDGYTF